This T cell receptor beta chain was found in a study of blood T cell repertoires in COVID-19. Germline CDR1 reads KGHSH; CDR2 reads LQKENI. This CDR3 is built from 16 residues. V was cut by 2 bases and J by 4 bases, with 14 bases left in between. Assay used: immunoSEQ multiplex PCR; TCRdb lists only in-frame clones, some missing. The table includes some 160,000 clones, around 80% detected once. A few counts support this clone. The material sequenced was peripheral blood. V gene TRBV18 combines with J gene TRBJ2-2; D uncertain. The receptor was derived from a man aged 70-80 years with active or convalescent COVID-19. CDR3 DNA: TGTGCCAGCTCACCAACCGGAAACAGTCCCACCGGGGAGCTGTTTTTT. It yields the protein CASSPTGNSPTGELFF.